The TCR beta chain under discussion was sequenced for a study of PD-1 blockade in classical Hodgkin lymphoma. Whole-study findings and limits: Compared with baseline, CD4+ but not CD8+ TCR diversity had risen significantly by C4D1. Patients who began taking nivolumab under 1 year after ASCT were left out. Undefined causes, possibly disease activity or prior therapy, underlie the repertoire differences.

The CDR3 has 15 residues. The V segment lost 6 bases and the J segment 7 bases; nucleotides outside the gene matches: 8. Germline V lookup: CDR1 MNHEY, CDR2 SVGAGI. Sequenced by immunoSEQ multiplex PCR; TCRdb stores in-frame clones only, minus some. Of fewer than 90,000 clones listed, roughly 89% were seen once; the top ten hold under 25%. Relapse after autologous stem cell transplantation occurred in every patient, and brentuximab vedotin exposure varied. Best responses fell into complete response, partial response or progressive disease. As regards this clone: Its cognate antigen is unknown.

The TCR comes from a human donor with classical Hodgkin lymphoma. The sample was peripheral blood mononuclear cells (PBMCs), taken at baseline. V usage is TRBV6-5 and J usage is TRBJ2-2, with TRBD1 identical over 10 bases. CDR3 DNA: TGTGCCAGCAGCCGAGACAGGGGGCGGGGCGGGGAGCTGTTTTTT. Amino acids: CASSRDRGRGGELFF.